One TCR beta chain is described in this entry. What it binds is unknown. Sequenced by immunoSEQ multiplex PCR; TCRdb stores in-frame clones only, minus some. Here the sample spans 65,000 or so clones, 70% to 80% being singletons. Pools of viral peptides were used by the ViraFEST assay to expand antigen-specific CD4+ T cells ahead of sequencing. CD4+ T cell isolation took place after approximately ten days of culture. In the vaccine recipients, nucleocapsid antibodies were negative and there was no prior SARS-CoV-2 infection. It was on days 3 and 7 that half the medium was replaced with IL-2 medium. Per germline, CDR1 KGHSH and CDR2 LQKENI. The CDR3 runs 15 residues. V lost 3 bases and J lost 7, with 15 bases in between. The data were taken from a study of vaccination effects on CD4 cells after COVID-19. The study's findings and limits: Cross-reactivity toward common cold coronaviruses was confined to only 1 of 255 vaccine-induced clones in healthy vaccinees. By a late point after vaccination, infection- and vaccine-induced clones had shrunk markedly through clonal contraction. Early timepoints after infection were absent, and convalescent patients were few in the study.

Specimen: CD4+ T cells from PBMCs cultured with HCoV-NL63 spike peptides, collected before COVID-19 vaccination. This chain connects TRBV18 to TRBJ1-4; a weak D match, TRBD1 (5 bases). This receptor was obtained from a human donor who received a COVID-19 vaccine. CDR3 residues: CASSPSRGVREKLFF. The CDR3 DNA follows: TGTGCCAGCTCACCCTCTAGGGGCGTACGTGAAAAACTGTTTTTT.